The 20 T cell receptor beta chains below all came from one sample that was sequenced in a study of blood T cell repertoires in COVID-19. Clones were read by immunoSEQ multiplex PCR, and TCRdb kept only the in-frame ones, dropping some. The repertoire consists of 9,500 to 11,000 clones, with roughly 81% occurring once and the leading ten covering approximately 30%. The specimen sequenced was peripheral blood. These TCRs come from a man between 45 and 60 years old with active COVID-19.

This rearrangement joins TRBV10-3 to TRBJ1-1; D remains unclear. Trimming removed 3 bases at V and 5 bases at J, with 16 bases between. CDR3 size: 15 residues. Germline V CDR1 and CDR2: ENHRY, SYGVKD. CDR3 nucleotides: TGTGCCATCAGTGAACGGGGTGCTGGACGTACTGAAGCTTTCTTT. This encodes CAISERGAGRTEAFF.

This sequence joins TRBV23-1 and TRBJ1-2; 8 bases line up with TRBD1. TRBV23-1 is an ORF, with its function uncertain. Trimming took 7 bases from V and 7 from J; bases not matched to a gene: 14. This CDR3 spans 15 amino acids. CDR3 in DNA: TGCGCCAGCATAACCCCTGGGACAGGAAGGGTTGGCTACACCTTC. Its translation: CASITPGTGRVGYTF.

The V call is TRBV11-3, the J call TRBJ2-1; D may be TRBD2 (6 bases). CDR3 length: 12 residues. Per germline, CDR1 SGHNT and CDR2 YENEEA. Trimming took off 4 bases at V and 7 bases at J, with 8 bases between the two ends. The CDR3 DNA reads TGTGCCAGCAGCTACGGACTAAATGAGCAGTTCTTC. It codes for CASSYGLNEQFF.

The CDR3 bases are TGCGCCAGCAACTCAAGTCCCTGGCCCCAGCATTTT. Translation gives CASNSSPWPQHF. The chain uses TRBV10-2 and TRBJ1-5; D is unresolved. The CDR3 is made up of 12 amino acids. Germline V gene data show CDR1 as WSHSY and CDR2 as SAAADI. The germline V and J ends were trimmed by 7 bases and 9 bases, with 13 bases remaining between them.

The chain links TRBV4-1 to TRBJ1-2; no clear D gene. CDR3 length: 15 residues. V was cut by 0 bases and J by 5 bases, with 13 bases left in between. CDR1 MGHRA and CDR2 YSYEKL come from the germline V gene. The CDR3 sequence: CASSQDRRAGYGYTF. Written as DNA, the CDR3 is TGCGCCAGCAGCCAAGATAGGCGGGCGGGGTATGGCTACACCTTC.

The rearrangement uses TRBV7-9 and TRBJ2-7, with TRBD2 identical over 14 bases. Trimming cost V 4 bases and J 3 bases; bases outside gene matches: 5. This CDR3 region has 16 residues. The germline gives CDR1 SEHNR, CDR2 FQNEAQ (reference sequence). CDR3 bases: TGTGCCAGCAGCTCCTCCGGGACTAGCGGGGGCTACGAGCAGTACTTC. Translating it yields CASSSSGTSGGYEQYF.

V usage is TRBV6-6 and J usage is TRBJ2-3, with D tentatively TRBD2 (6 bases). CDR1 and CDR2 from the germline V gene are MNHNY and SVGAGI (reference sequence). V was shortened by 0 bases and J by 7 bases, with 14 bases between the two germline ends. The CDR3 runs 15 residues. The CDR3 loop reads CASSYSQSGLNTQYF. For the CDR3, the DNA is TGTGCCAGCAGTTACTCTCAGAGCGGGTTGAATACGCAGTATTTT.

This clone was seen a single time. DNA for the CDR3: TGTGCCAGCAGCTCGGGACAGGGGCCCCGGGATACGCAGTATTTT. It specifies CASSSGQGPRDTQYF. This rearrangement joins TRBV7-3 to TRBJ2-3; 10 nucleotides agree with TRBD1. Germline values: CDR1 SGHTA, CDR2 FQGTGA. The V and J ends lost 4 bases and 6 bases, in that order; junction bases with no gene match: 7. The CDR3 has 15 residues.

The chain joins TRBV6-5 to TRBJ2-5; perhaps TRBD1 as D (5 bases). The CDR3 covers 15 residues. V lost 8 bases and J lost 2, with 18 bases in between. Germline V CDR1 and CDR2: MNHEY, SVGAGI. The CDR3 sequence is CASSDRGQIQETQYF. The CDR3 coding sequence is TGTGCCAGCTCTGATCGCGGACAAATACAAGAGACCCAGTACTTC.

The chain recombines TRBV5-1 with TRBJ2-1; the match to TRBD2 covers 9 bases. This CDR3 region has 16 residues. The germline V gene encodes CDR1 SGHRS and CDR2 YFSETQ. Unmatched junction bases numbered 10, after V lost 2 bases and J lost 7 bases. CDR3 sequence reads: CASSFPAGGPFNEQFF. As DNA, the CDR3 is TGCGCCAGCAGCTTCCCGGCGGGAGGGCCCTTTAATGAGCAGTTCTTC.

The chain joins TRBV15 to TRBJ1-3; the D gene is possibly TRBD1 (6 bases). Between the trimmed V and J ends, which lost 1 base and 4 bases, there was a span of 32 bases. CDR1 and CDR2 from the germline V gene are LNHNV and YYDKDF (reference sequence). The CDR3 sequence is 22 residues long. In DNA, the CDR3 is TGTGCCACCAGCAGAGTGGGGCAATTATCCTCCAATACGGACAGCTTCGGAAACACCATATATTTT. Its translation is CATSRVGQLSSNTDSFGNTIYF.

This clone was observed a single time. The V gene is TRBV2, the J gene TRBJ2-1, with 10 nucleotides matching TRBD1. The V gene end was trimmed by 5 bases and the J gene end by 0 bases; junction bases not matched to a gene: 4. The germline gives CDR1 SNHLY, CDR2 FYNNEI. The CDR3 loop spans 16 amino acids. CDR3 nucleotides: TGTGCCAGCAGTCAGACAGGGGGCTACTCCTACAATGAGCAGTTCTTC. The encoded protein is CASSQTGGYSYNEQFF.

This clone is labeled medium-sized (0.01 to 0.1%). The rearrangement joins TRBV7-9 to TRBJ2-5; possible D gene TRBD2, 6 bases. The CDR3 sequence is 15 residues long. Germline CDR1 is SEHNR and CDR2 is FQNEAQ (reference sequence). The V gene lost 5 bases and the J gene lost 2 bases, with 15 bases spanning the gap. The CDR3 reads CASSPVAGTQETQYF. The CDR3 nucleotides read TGTGCCAGCAGCCCCGTTGCGGGAACTCAAGAGACCCAGTACTTC.

The chain uses TRBV11-2 and TRBJ1-4; D possibly corresponds to TRBD1 (5 bases). Germline V CDR1 and CDR2: SGHAT, FQNNGV. The CDR3 spans 14 residues. With 5 bases removed from V and 6 bases from J, the gap between germline ends came to 13 bases. CDR3 coding DNA: TGTGCCAGCAGCCCCCTCCGGGGGGATGAAAAACTGTTTTTT. This translates into CASSPLRGDEKLFF.

V gene TRBV4-1 combines with J gene TRBJ2-7; a weak D match, TRBD1 (7 bases). Trimming removed 6 bases from V and 2 bases from J, with 14 bases in between. There are 14 residues in the CDR3. CDR1 is MGHRA, CDR2 YSYEKL, per germline. The CDR3 is CASSPRDSTYEQYF. CDR3 bases: TGCGCCAGCAGTCCGCGGGACAGCACCTACGAGCAGTACTTC.

V is TRBV27 and J is TRBJ2-7; tentatively, D is TRBD2 (5 bases). Looked up from germline, CDR1 is MNHEY and CDR2 is SMNVEV (reference sequence). The CDR3 totals 15 residues. The ends were cut back, 7 bases at V and 0 bases at J, with 16 bases in the middle. The CDR3 here is CASKASGGTSYEQYF. The CDR3 bases are TGTGCCAGCAAGGCCAGCGGAGGCACCTCCTACGAGCAGTACTTC.

The genes are TRBV24-1 and TRBJ2-1; 9 nucleotides match TRBD1. Trimming removed 2 bases from V and 3 bases from J; junction bases left unmatched: 4. Germline CDR1 is KGHDR and CDR2 is SFDVKD. The CDR3 is made up of 16 amino acids. The CDR3 protein is CATSDSTGGLYNEQFF. CDR3 bases: TGTGCCACCAGTGATTCCACAGGGGGCCTCTACAATGAGCAGTTCTTC.

This clone was picked up a small number of times. This sequence joins TRBV4-1 and TRBJ1-2; TRBD1 might be the D (5 bases). The CDR3 length is 13 residues. Between the trimmed V and J ends, which lost 3 bases and 9 bases, there was a span of 14 bases. Germline loops: CDR1 MGHRA, CDR2 YSYEKL. As DNA, the CDR3 is TGCGCCAGCAGCCAGGGGACTCAGGGTCGCTACACCTTC. Protein: CASSQGTQGRYTF.

The genes are TRBV7-8 and TRBJ2-1, with 7 bases that match TRBD1. The germline V gene has CDR1 SGHVS and CDR2 FQNEAQ. V lost 3 bases, J lost 6 bases, and 5 bases stayed unmatched. The CDR3 length is 14 residues. The CDR3 loop reads CASSFRQGGNEQFF. As DNA, the CDR3 is TGTGCCAGCAGCTTTAGACAGGGCGGCAATGAGCAGTTCTTC.

This clone is judged medium-sized. The chain carries TRBV18 and TRBJ1-3, with 7 positions matching TRBD1. V trimming: 3 bases; J trimming: 0 bases; junction bases outside the gene matches: 11. Per the germline V gene, CDR1 is KGHSH and CDR2 is LQKENI. The CDR3 covers 18 residues. CDR3 amino acids: CASSPRQGLDSSGNTIYF. As DNA, the CDR3 is TGTGCCAGCTCACCCAGACAGGGCTTGGATTCCTCTGGAAACACCATATATTTT.